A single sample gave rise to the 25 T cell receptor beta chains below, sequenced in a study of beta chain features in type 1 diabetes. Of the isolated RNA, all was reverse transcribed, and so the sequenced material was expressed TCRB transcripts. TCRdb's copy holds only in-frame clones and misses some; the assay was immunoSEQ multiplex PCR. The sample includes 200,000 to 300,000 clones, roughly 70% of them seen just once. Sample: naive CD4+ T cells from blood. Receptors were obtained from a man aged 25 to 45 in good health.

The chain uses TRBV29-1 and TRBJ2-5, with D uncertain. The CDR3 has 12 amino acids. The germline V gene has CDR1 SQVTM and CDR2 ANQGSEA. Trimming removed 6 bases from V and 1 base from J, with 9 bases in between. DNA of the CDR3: TGCAGCGTCCGGACCCCCCAAGAGACCCAGTACTTC. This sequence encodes CSVRTPQETQYF.

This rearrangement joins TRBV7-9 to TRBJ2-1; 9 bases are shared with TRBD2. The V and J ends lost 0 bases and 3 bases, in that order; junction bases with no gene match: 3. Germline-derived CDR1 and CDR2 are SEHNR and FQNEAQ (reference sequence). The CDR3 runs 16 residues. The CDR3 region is CASSLAGSGGYNEQFF. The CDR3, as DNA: TGTGCCAGCAGCTTAGCAGGTAGCGGGGGCTACAATGAGCAGTTCTTC. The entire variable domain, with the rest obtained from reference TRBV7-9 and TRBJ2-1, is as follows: DTGVSQNPRHKITKRGQNVTFRCDPISEHNRLYWYRQTLGQGPEFLTYFQNEAQLEKSRLLSDRFSAERPKGSFSTLEIQRTEQGDSAMYLCASSLAGSGGYNEQFFGPGTRLTVL.

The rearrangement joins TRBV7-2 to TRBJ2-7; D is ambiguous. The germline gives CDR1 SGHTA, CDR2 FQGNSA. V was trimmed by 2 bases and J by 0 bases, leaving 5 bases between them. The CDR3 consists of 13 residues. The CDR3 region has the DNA TGTGCCAGCAGCTTATCTCTCTCCTACGAGCAGTACTTC. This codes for CASSLSLSYEQYF. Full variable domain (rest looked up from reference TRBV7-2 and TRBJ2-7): GAGVSQSPSNKVTEKGKDVELRCDPISGHTALYWYRQSLGQGLEFLIYFQGNSAPDKSGLPSDRFSAERTGGSVSTLTIQRTQQEDSAVYLCASSLSLSYEQYFGPGTRLTVT.

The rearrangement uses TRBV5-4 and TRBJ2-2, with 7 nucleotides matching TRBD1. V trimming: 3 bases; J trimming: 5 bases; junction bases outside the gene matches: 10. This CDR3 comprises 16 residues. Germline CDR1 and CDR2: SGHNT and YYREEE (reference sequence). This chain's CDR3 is CASSWGPGQKTGELFF. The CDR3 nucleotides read TGTGCCAGCAGCTGGGGGCCGGGACAGAAGACCGGGGAGCTGTTTTTT.

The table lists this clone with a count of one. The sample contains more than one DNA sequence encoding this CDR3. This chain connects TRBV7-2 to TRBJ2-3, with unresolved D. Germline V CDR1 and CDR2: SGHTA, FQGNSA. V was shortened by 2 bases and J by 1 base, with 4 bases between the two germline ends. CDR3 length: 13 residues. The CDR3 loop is CASSLLGTDTQYF. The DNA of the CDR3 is TGTGCCAGCAGCTTACTCGGCACAGATACGCAGTATTTT.

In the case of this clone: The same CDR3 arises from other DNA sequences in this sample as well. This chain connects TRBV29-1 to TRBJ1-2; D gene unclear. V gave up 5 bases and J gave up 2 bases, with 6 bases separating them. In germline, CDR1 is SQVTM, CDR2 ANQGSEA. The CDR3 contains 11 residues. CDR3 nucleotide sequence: TGCAGCGTTTTAGGGAACTATGGCTACACCTTC. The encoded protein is CSVLGNYGYTF.

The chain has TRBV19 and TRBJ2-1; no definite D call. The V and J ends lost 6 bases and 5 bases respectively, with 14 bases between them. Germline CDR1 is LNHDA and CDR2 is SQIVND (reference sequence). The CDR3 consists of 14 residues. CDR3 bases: TGTGCCAGTAGCGGCGGAAAGGGAAACAATGAGCAGTTCTTC. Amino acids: CASSGGKGNNEQFF.

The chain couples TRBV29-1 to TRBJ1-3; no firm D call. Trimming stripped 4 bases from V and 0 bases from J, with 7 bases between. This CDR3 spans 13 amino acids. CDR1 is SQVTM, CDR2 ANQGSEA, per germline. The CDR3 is CSVGDHSGNTIYF. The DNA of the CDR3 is TGCAGCGTTGGGGATCACTCTGGAAACACCATATATTTT.

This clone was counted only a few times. The CDR3 region has the DNA TGTGCCAGCAGCTCCCGACTGAGCCAGGAGACCCAGTACTTC. This codes for CASSSRLSQETQYF. This rearrangement joins TRBV7-2 to TRBJ2-5, with D unclear. V was cut by 4 bases and J by 5 bases, with 14 bases left in between. The CDR3 has 14 amino acids. The germline gives CDR1 SGHTA, CDR2 FQGNSA. The full variable domain, its missing parts supplied by reference TRBV7-2 and TRBJ2-5, is GAGVSQSPSNKVTEKGKDVELRCDPISGHTALYWYRQSLGQGLEFLIYFQGNSAPDKSGLPSDRFSAERTGGSVSTLTIQRTQQEDSAVYLCASSSRLSQETQYFGPGTRLLVL.

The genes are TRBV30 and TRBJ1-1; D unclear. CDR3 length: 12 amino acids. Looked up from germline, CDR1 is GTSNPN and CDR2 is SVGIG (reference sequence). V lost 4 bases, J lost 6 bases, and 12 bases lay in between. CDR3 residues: CAWTETGPEAFF. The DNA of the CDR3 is TGTGCCTGGACAGAGACTGGACCTGAAGCTTTCTTT.

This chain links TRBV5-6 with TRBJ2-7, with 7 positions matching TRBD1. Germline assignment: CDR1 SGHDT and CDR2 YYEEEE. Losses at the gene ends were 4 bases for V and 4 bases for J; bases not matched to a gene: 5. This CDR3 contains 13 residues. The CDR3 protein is CASSKDRRYEQYF. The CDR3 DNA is TGTGCCAGCAGCAAGGACAGGAGGTACGAGCAGTACTTC.

CDR3 residues: CASKPGPSLEQYF. CDR3 DNA sequence: TGTGCCAGCAAACCGGGACCCAGCCTCGAGCAGTACTTC. The chain recombines TRBV6-1 with TRBJ2-7; either TRBD1 or TRBD2 may supply D (5 bases each). The CDR3 totals 13 residues. The germline CDR1 and CDR2 sequences are MNHNS and SASEGT. V was shortened by 7 bases and J by 6 bases, with 16 bases between the two germline ends.

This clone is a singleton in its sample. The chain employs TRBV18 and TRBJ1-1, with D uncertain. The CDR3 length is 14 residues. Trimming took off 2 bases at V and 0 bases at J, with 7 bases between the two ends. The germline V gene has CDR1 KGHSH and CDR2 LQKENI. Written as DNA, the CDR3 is TGTGCCAGCTCACCATGGGAGGTGAACACTGAAGCTTTCTTT. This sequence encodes CASSPWEVNTEAFF.

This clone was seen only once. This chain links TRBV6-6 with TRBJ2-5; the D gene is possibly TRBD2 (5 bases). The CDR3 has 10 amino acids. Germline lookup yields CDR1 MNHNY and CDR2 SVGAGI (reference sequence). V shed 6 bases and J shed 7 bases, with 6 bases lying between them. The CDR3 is CASRGGTQYF. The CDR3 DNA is TGTGCCAGCAGAGGAGGGACCCAGTACTTC.

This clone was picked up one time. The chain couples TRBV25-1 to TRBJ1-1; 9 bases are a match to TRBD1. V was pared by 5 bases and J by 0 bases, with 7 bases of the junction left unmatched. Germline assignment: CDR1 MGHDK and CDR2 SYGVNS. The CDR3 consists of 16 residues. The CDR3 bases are TGTGCCAGCAGTCCCGTACGGACAGGGGTGAACACTGAAGCTTTCTTT. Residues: CASSPVRTGVNTEAFF.

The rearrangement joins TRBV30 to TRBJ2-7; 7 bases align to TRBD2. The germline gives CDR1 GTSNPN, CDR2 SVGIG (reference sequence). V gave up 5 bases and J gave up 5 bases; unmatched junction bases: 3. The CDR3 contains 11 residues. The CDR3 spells CAWGRAHEQYF. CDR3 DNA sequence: TGTGCCTGGGGGAGGGCCCACGAGCAGTACTTC.

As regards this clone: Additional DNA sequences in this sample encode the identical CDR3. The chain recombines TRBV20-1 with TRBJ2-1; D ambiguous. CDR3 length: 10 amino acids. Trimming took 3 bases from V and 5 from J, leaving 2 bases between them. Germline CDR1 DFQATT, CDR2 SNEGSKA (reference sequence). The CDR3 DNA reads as TGCAGTGCTAGGAACAATGAGCAGTTCTTC. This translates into CSARNNEQFF.

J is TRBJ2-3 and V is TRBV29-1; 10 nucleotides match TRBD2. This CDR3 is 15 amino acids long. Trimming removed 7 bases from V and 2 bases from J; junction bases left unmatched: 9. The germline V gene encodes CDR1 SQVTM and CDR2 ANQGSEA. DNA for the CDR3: TGCAGCGCCGCAGTAGCGGGAGGAAACACAGATACGCAGTATTTT. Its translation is CSAAVAGGNTDTQYF.

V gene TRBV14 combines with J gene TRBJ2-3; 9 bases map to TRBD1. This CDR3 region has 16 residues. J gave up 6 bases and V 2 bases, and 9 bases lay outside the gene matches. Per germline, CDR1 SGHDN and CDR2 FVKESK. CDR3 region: CASSQLRGTGWDTQYF. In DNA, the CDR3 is TGTGCCAGCAGCCAACTTCGGGGGACAGGGTGGGATACGCAGTATTTT.

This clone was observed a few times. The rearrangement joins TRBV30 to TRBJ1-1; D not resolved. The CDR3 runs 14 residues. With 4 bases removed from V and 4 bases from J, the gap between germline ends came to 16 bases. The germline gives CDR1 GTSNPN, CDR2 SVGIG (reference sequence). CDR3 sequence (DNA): TGTGCCTGGACCATCGGACGGGGAGGCACTGAAGCTTTCTTT. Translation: CAWTIGRGGTEAFF.

CDR3 bases: TGCGCCAGCAGCCAAGGTCCGGCTAGCGGGAGGGAGGAAGATACGCAGTATTTT. It yields the protein CASSQGPASGREEDTQYF. This chain connects TRBV4-1 to TRBJ2-3; 12 bases are shared with TRBD2. CDR1 is MGHRA, CDR2 YSYEKL, per germline. The CDR3 loop spans 18 amino acids. The V and J ends lost 1 base and 5 bases, in that order; junction bases with no gene match: 10.

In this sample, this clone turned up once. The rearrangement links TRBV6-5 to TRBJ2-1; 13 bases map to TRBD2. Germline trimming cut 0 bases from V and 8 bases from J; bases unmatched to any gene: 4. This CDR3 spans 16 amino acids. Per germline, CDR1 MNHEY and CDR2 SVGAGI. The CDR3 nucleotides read TGTGCCAGCAGTTACTCACTAGCGGGAGGGCCCCATGAGCAGTTCTTC. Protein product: CASSYSLAGGPHEQFF.

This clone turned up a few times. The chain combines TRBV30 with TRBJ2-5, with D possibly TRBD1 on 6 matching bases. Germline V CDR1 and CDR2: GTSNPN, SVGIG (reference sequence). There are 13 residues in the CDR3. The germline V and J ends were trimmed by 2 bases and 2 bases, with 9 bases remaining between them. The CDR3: CAWSTQGQETQYF. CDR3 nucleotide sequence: TGTGCCTGGAGTACCCAGGGGCAAGAGACCCAGTACTTC.

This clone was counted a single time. This CDR3 reads CAWSMRLNTEAFF. The CDR3 DNA is TGTGCCTGGAGTATGCGCCTGAACACTGAAGCTTTCTTT. The chain joins TRBV30 to TRBJ1-1; unclear D gene. The CDR3 covers 13 residues. CDR1 is GTSNPN, CDR2 SVGIG, per germline (reference sequence). Trimming cost V 2 bases and J 0 bases, with 7 bases left between them.

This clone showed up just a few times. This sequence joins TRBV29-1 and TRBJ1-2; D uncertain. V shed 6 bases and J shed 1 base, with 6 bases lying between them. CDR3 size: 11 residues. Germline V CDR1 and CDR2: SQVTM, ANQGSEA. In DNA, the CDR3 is TGCAGCGTGGAGAATAACTATGGCTACACCTTC. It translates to CSVENNYGYTF. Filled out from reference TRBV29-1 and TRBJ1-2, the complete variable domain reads SAVISQKPSRDICQRGTSLTIQCQVDSQVTMMFWYRQQPGQSLTLIATANQGSEATYESGFVIDKFPISRPNLTFSTLTVSNMSPEDSSIYLCSVENNYGYTFGSGTRLTVV.